This TCR beta chain was profiled in a study of beta chain features in type 1 diabetes. Regarding the study as a whole: In all four CD4+ subsets, TCRB CDR3 length was significantly, moderately reduced in type 1 diabetes.

Concerning this clone: Its antigen is not identified.

The sequenced template was cDNA made from the entire isolated RNA. TCRdb's copy holds only in-frame clones and misses some; the assay was immunoSEQ multiplex PCR. The sample lists about 300,000 clones; approximately 13% were seen once. The TCR was taken from a woman between 18 and 29 years old with type 1 diabetes. The specimen was naive CD4+ T cells from blood.

The CDR3 loop reads CASSFPAQETQYF. CDR3 DNA sequence: TGTGCCAGCAGCTTTCCTGCGCAAGAGACCCAGTACTTC. J is TRBJ2-5 and V is TRBV7-9; the D is unclear. The CDR3 has 13 amino acids. The germline CDR1 and CDR2 sequences are SEHNR and FQNEAQ (reference sequence). V shed 3 bases and J shed 2 bases, with 7 bases lying between them.